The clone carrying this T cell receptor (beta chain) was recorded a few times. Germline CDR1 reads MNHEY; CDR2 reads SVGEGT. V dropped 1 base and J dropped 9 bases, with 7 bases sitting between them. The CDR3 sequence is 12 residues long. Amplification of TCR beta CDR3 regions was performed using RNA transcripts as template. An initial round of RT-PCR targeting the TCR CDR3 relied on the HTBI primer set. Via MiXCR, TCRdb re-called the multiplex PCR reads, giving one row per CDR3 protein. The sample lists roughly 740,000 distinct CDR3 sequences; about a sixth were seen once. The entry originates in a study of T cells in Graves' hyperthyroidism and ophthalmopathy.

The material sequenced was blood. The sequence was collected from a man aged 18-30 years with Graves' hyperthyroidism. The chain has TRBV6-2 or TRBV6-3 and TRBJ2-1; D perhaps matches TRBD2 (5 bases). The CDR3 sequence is CASSYLRAEQFF. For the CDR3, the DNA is TGTGCCAGCAGTTACTTGCGGGCTGAGCAGTTCTTC.